This TCR beta chain was sequenced for a study of shared clonotypes between healthy human individuals. Whole-study context: A donor's plate count was three for CD4 naive and three for CD4 memory; CD8 naive had two and CD8 memory one.

Libraries were prepared by immunoSEQ multiplex PCR; TCRdb keeps only in-frame clonotypes and omits some of them. The sample has some 790,000 clones; roughly 72% are singletons. This CDR3 is built from 16 residues. V lost 0 bases to trimming and J lost 9 bases; unmatched junction nucleotides: 12. Germline assignment: CDR1 PRHDT and CDR2 FYEKMQ (reference sequence). J is TRBJ2-5 and V is TRBV13, with TRBD1 matching over 8 bases. The TCR was taken from a woman aged 25 to 45 in good health. The sample consisted of memory CD4+ T cells sorted from blood. As to subset: CD45RA-negative fraction. CDR3 nucleotides: TGTGCCAGCAGCTTAGGCAGGGGACAGGCTTATGGGGCCCAGTACTTC. The encoded protein is CASSLGRGQAYGAQYF.